The T cell receptor (beta chain) described here comes from a study of blood T cell repertoires in COVID-19. Study at large: The United States, Italy and Spain provided the acute and convalescent COVID-19 samples. T cells, B-cell-depleted T cells, or PBMCs provided the cDNA or gDNA that served as material.

As handled by the study authors: Amplification of reference gene primers was used by the study to estimate nucleated cell counts. Generated by immunoSEQ multiplex PCR, the TCRdb table keeps only in-frame clones and is missing some. V and J calls and clone size are given by that table; D and trimming were obtained from the DNA. The profile shows roughly 200,000 clones, over 70% of them singletons. Germline V gives CDR1 SQVTM, CDR2 ANQGSEA. CDR3 length equals 16 residues. V was pared by 1 base and J by 1 base, with 5 bases of the junction left unmatched. The chain combines TRBV29-1 with TRBJ2-3; TRBD1 agrees at 10 bases. This TCR was recovered from a woman aged 70-85 years with acute or convalescent COVID-19. The sequenced sample was peripheral blood. DNA for the CDR3: TGCAGCGTTGAAGTCGCTGGGACAGGGGGCACAGATACGCAGTATTTT. This sequence encodes CSVEVAGTGGTDTQYF.